This T cell receptor (beta chain) is from a study of T cell changes during pregnancy in multiple sclerosis. CDR3 length: 17 residues. Sequencing was performed with immunoSEQ multiplex PCR; in TCRdb, only in-frame clones are kept and a portion is missing. The sample holds approximately 20,000 clones; around 86% are singletons and the top ten take roughly 5.6%. This clone has only one observation. The sample was CD8+ T cells from peripheral blood mononuclear cells, taken in the third trimester of pregnancy. The V gene is TRBV21-1, the J gene TRBJ1-2. TRBV21-1 is an annotated pseudogene. The clonotype was recovered from a female donor in good health, enrolled as a control in a pregnancy study. For the CDR3, the DNA is TGTGCCAGCAGCAAAGGGAAGAACTCGGGTTTGTACGATGGCTACACCTTC. It is translated as CASSKGKNSGLYDGYTF.